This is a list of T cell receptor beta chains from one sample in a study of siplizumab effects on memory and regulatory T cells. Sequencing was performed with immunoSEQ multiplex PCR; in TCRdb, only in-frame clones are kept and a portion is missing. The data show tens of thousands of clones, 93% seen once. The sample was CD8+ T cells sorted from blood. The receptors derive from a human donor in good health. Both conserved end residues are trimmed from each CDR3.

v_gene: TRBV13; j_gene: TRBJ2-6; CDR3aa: ASSLGRGDFSGANVLT
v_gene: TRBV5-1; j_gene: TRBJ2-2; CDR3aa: ASSLHPSGKNTGELF
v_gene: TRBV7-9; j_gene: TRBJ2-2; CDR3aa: ASSLVKLEGRELF
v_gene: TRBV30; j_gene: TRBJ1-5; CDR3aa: AWREMGTSNQPQH
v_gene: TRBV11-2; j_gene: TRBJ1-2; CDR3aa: ASSLSPGSYGYT
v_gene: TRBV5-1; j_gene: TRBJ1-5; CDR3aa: ASSFFPGNNQPQH
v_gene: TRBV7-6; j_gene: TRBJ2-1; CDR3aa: ASSERTSGSFGSYNEQF
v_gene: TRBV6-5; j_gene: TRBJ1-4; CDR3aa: ASSWGLDNEKLF
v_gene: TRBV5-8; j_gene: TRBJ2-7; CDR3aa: ASNFDSSHLYEQY
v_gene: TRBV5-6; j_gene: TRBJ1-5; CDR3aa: ASSLGGSNQPQH
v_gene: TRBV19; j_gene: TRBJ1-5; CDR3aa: ASSISRGGNQPQH
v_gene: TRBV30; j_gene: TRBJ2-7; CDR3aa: AWSVASGVSYEQY
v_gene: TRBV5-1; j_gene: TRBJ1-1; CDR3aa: ASSLVGGAGTEAF
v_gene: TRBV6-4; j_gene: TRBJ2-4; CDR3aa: ARKIRGYLAKNIQY
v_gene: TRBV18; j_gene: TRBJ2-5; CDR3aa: ASSPSFGETQY
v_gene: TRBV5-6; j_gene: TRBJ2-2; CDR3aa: ASSLGQGNGELF
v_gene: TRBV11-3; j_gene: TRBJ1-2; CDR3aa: ASSYEWGENQDGNYGYT
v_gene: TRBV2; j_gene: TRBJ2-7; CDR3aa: ASGTGGNSYEQY
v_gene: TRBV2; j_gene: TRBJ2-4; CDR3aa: ASSEAHSLAKNIQY
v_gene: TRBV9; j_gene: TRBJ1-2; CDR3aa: ASSIGGQGEDGYT
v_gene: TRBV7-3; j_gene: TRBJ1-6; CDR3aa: ASSSSGYNSPLH
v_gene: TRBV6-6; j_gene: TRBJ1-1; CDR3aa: ASSYGTAIRNTEAF
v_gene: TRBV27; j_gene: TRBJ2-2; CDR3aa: ASSLGYGTELF
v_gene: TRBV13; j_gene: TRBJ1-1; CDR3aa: ASTQGLEGF
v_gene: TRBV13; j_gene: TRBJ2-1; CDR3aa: ASSLAGYNEQF
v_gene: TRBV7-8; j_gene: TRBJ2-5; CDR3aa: ASSSTGSVRETQY
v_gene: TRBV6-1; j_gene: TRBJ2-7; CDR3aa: AGRHAEGASYEQY
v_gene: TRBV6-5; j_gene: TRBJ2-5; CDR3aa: ASSTPGGPETQY
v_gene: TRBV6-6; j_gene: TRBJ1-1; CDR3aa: ASSPDGTGIEAF
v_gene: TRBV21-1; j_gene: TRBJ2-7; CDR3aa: ASGVAGGSSYEQY
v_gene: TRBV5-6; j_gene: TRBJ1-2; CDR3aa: ASSPSGPNYGYT
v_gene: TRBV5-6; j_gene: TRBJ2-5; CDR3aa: ASSLGGSETQY
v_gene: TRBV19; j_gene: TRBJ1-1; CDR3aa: ASSIRDRGASRTEAF
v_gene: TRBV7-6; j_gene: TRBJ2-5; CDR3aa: ASSLVSSGAGQQETQY
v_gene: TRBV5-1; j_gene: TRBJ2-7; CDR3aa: ASSLNGPSYEQY
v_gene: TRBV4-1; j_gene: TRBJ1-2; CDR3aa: ASSPRGDPNYGYT
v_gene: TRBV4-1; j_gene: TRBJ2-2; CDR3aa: ASSQREPRAGELF
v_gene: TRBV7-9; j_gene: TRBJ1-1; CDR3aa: ASRSNRDRMNTEAF
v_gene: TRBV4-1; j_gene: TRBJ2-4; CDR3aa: ASSQDGSLAGSFQY
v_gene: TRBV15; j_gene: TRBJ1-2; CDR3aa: ATSRVGGGNGYT
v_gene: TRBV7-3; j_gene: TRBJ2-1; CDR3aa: ASSPAGGHEQF
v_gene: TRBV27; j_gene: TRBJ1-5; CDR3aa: ASSLIGGNQPQH
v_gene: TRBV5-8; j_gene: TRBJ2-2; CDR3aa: ASSIRQGRWTGELF
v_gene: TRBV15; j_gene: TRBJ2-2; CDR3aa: ATSRDSGGLNTGELF
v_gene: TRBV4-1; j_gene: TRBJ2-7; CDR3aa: ASSHSGGADEQY
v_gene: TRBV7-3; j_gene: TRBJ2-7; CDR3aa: ASSTRQGEVYEQY
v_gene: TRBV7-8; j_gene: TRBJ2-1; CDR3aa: ASSLAGGQLYNEQF
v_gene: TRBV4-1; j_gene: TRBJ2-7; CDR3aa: ASSQARDFDEQY
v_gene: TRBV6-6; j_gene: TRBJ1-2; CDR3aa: ASNTDEDYPNYGYT
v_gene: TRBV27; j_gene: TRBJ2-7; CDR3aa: ASSFGRASEQY
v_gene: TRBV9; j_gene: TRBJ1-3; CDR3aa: ASSSGDSGNTIY
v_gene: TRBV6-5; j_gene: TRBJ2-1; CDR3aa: ASSYSGQGYNEQF
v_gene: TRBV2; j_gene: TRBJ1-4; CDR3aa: ASSELGPNEKLF